The 31 T cell receptor beta chains below all came from one sample that was sequenced in a study of T cells in Graves' hyperthyroidism and ophthalmopathy. Using RNA transcripts as the source, TCR beta CDR3 regions were amplified. The study used the HTBI primer set for a first-round RT-PCR of the TCR CDR3. TCRdb reanalysed the multiplex PCR reads using MiXCR and keeps one entry per CDR3 protein. The sample carries some 510,000 distinct CDR3 sequences, around 21% recorded once. What was sequenced was blood. Receptor source: a man in his late teens or twenties with Graves' hyperthyroidism.

This clonotype was seen ten or more times. V gene TRBV5-5 combines with J gene TRBJ1-1, with a tentative D call TRBD1 (5 bases). This CDR3 region has 14 residues. Germline-derived CDR1 and CDR2 are SGHKS and YYEKEE (reference sequence). Trimming took off 5 bases at V and 0 bases at J, with 11 bases between the two ends. The CDR3 reads CASRTGPMNTEAFF. DNA for the CDR3: TGTGCCAGCAGAACGGGGCCAATGAACACTGAAGCTTTCTTT.

The chain recombines TRBV7-3 with TRBJ2-3; 10 bases align to TRBD2. Germline V lookup: CDR1 SGHTA, CDR2 FQGTGA. The V gene end was trimmed by 4 bases and the J gene end by 3 bases; junction bases not matched to a gene: 7. The CDR3 loop spans 16 amino acids. The CDR3 is CASSSLAGGGTDTQYF. The CDR3 DNA reads TGTGCCAGCAGCTCCTTAGCGGGGGGCGGGACAGATACGCAGTATTTT. Full variable domain (remainder filled in from reference TRBV7-3 and TRBJ2-3): GAGVSQTPSNKVTEKGKYVELRCDPISGHTALYWYRQSLGQGPEFLIYFQGTGAADDSGLPNDRFFAVRPEGSVSTLKIQRTERGDSAVYLCASSSLAGGGTDTQYFGPGTRLTVL.

CDR3 sequence reads: CASSAQANSYEQYF. The DNA for the CDR3 is TGTGCCAGCAGCGCACAGGCCAACTCCTACGAGCAGTACTTC. The V call is TRBV7-2, the J call TRBJ2-7; D might be TRBD1 (5 bases). The CDR3 loop spans 14 amino acids. Trimming cost V 5 bases and J 0 bases, with 11 bases left between them. Germline loops: CDR1 SGHTA, CDR2 FQGNSA.

The chain carries TRBV4-1 and TRBJ1-6; 7 positions match TRBD1. Per the germline V gene, CDR1 is MGHRA and CDR2 is YSYEKL. The V and J ends lost 1 base and 6 bases, in that order; junction bases with no gene match: 3. The CDR3 is made up of 15 amino acids. The CDR3 loop reads CASSQVGTANSPLHF. CDR3 nucleotides: TGCGCCAGCAGCCAAGTTGGGACAGCTAATTCACCCCTCCACTTT.

The V call is TRBV11-1, the J call TRBJ2-7; D gene uncertain. Looked up from germline, CDR1 is SGHAT and CDR2 is FQDESV (reference sequence). The V and J ends lost 1 base and 4 bases respectively, with 20 bases between them. The CDR3 covers 17 residues. The CDR3 region has the DNA TGTGCCAGCAGCTTAGGGGCCACGGGCCTCAGTGCATACGAGCAGTACTTC. It encodes CASSLGATGLSAYEQYF. The complete variable domain, with remaining parts taken from reference TRBV11-1 and TRBJ2-7, reads EAEVAQSPRYKITEKSQAVAFWCDPISGHATLYWYRQILGQGPELLVQFQDESVVDDSQLPKDRFSAERLKGVDSTLKIQPAELGDSAMYLCASSLGATGLSAYEQYFGPGTRLTVT.

The rearrangement uses TRBV12-3 or TRBV12-4 and TRBJ1-5; 7 bases are a match to TRBD1. V dropped 8 bases and J dropped 3; count of bases not matched to a gene: 7. This CDR3 comprises 14 residues. CDR3 DNA sequence: TGTGCCAGCTCGACAGGGAGACACAATCAGCCCCAGCATTTT. Translating it yields CASSTGRHNQPQHF.

This clonotype was picked up many times. CDR3 DNA: TGTGCCAGCAGTGTAGTGCCGGGACAGGGGGCGCGGTGGAGGGCCTATGGCTACACCTTC. Protein product: CASSVVPGQGARWRAYGYTF. This chain joins TRBV12-3 or TRBV12-4 and TRBJ1-2; 12 nucleotides agree with TRBD1. Trimming at V came to 5 bases and at J to 4 bases, leaving 20 bases not matched to a gene. The CDR3 is 20 residues long.

The V and J genes are TRBV12-3 or TRBV12-4 and TRBJ1-2, with a tentative D call TRBD1 (6 bases). V was cut by 1 base and J by 5 bases, with 17 bases left in between. The CDR3 is 16 amino acids. The CDR3 nucleotides read TGTGCCAGCAGTTTAGGCCGGGGGACACTCGGGTATGGCTACACCTTC. Translation: CASSLGRGTLGYGYTF.

This clonotype was recorded at least ten times. This chain joins TRBV25-1 and TRBJ1-1; the D is unclear. Trimming left V 6 bases short and J 8 bases short, with 13 bases between. This CDR3 is built from 12 residues. The germline V gene encodes CDR1 MGHDK and CDR2 SYGVNS. The CDR3 nucleotides are TGTGCCAGCAGCCTCTATTCGTCAGAAGCTTTCTTT. It specifies CASSLYSSEAFF.

This clonotype has at least ten counts. V gene TRBV11-2 combines with J gene TRBJ2-5; maybe TRBD1 (6 bases). The CDR3 has 14 amino acids. CDR1 and CDR2 from the germline V gene are SGHAT and FQNNGV. V was cut by 7 bases and J by 3 bases, with 15 bases left in between. The CDR3 nucleotides are TGTGCCAGCACCTCCGGCAGGGGAGAAGAGACCCAGTACTTC. Encoded protein: CASTSGRGEETQYF.

V gene TRBV28 combines with J gene TRBJ2-2; 8 nucleotides line up with TRBD2. Germline-derived CDR1 and CDR2 are MDHEN and SYDVKM. The CDR3 consists of 16 residues. V lost 6 bases to trimming and J lost 5 bases; unmatched junction nucleotides: 11. For the CDR3, the DNA is TGTGCCAGCAGCTTAGCCGCCGGGAGGGCGACCGGGGAGCTGTTTTTT. Translating it yields CASSLAAGRATGELFF.

J is TRBJ2-7 and V is TRBV12-3 or TRBV12-4; the D is unclear. V was trimmed by 5 bases and J by 3 bases, leaving 11 bases between them. The CDR3 has 13 residues. CDR3 protein: CASSPLPRYEQYF. The CDR3 nucleotides read TGTGCCAGCAGTCCTCTCCCACGCTACGAGCAGTACTTC.

This clonotype has at least ten counts. This rearrangement joins TRBV20-1 to TRBJ1-2; 7 bases align to TRBD1. J lost 1 base, V lost 3 bases, and 2 bases had no gene match. Germline V gene data show CDR1 as DFQATT and CDR2 as SNEGSKA (reference sequence). The length of the CDR3 is 13 residues. CDR3 protein: CSASDRDNYGYTF. CDR3 coding DNA: TGCAGTGCTAGTGACAGGGATAACTATGGCTACACCTTC.

The table lists this clonotype with a few counts. The chain links TRBV9 to TRBJ2-2; no clear D. This CDR3 has 13 amino acids. Germline CDR1 SGDLS, CDR2 YYNGEE. Trimming stripped 2 bases from V and 4 bases from J, with 6 bases between. CDR3 in DNA: TGTGCCAGCAGCGTCCCCTTCACCGGGGAGCTGTTTTTT. Protein: CASSVPFTGELFF.

This clonotype was seen repeatedly, ten times or more. This sequence joins TRBV19 and TRBJ1-5; D gene uncertain. V lost 5 bases and J lost 0, with 8 bases in between. This CDR3 comprises 14 residues. Germline loops: CDR1 LNHDA, CDR2 SQIVND (reference sequence). The CDR3 protein is CASSPRSSNQPQHF. The CDR3, as DNA: TGTGCCAGTAGTCCTCGGAGTAGCAATCAGCCCCAGCATTTT.

Only a few counts were recorded for this clonotype. DNA of the CDR3: TGTGCCAGCAGCCAAGCCCGGGACAGGACTTTCTTT. Translated, it gives CASSQARDRTFF. The V and J genes are TRBV3-1 and TRBJ1-1; 8 nucleotides agree with TRBD1. The CDR3 covers 12 residues. After removal of 1 base from V and 12 bases from J, the junction contained 4 bases not matched to a gene. CDR1 is LGHDT, CDR2 YNNKEL, per germline (reference sequence).

Ten or more counts support this clonotype. The genes are TRBV6-1 and TRBJ2-7; 7 positions match TRBD1. The junction had 8 bases not matched to a gene; V was cut back by 11 bases and J by 1 base. CDR1 is MNHNS and CDR2 is SASEGT in the germline V gene. The CDR3 length is 13 residues. The CDR3 sequence: CAATWGQSYEQYF. The CDR3 nucleotides are TGTGCCGCCACGTGGGGACAGTCCTACGAGCAGTACTTC.

This clonotype was counted ten times or more. The chain has TRBV12-5 and TRBJ1-1; the D gene is possibly TRBD1 (5 bases). Deletions cut 1 base from V and 4 bases from J, with 7 bases between. CDR1 is LGHNT and CDR2 is FRNRAP in the germline V gene. The CDR3 totals 13 residues. CDR3 sequence (DNA): TGTGCTAGTGGTTTGGGTGGGGGCACTGAAGCTTTCTTT. This gives the protein CASGLGGGTEAFF.

At least ten counts were recorded for this clonotype. The rearrangement links TRBV2 to TRBJ2-7; either TRBD1 or TRBD2 may fit D (6 bases each). The CDR3 sequence is 17 residues long. Trimming took off 0 bases at V and 0 bases at J, with 15 bases between the two ends. Germline V gene sequence: CDR1 SNHLY, CDR2 FYNNEI. The CDR3 DNA reads as TGTGCCAGCAGTGAAGCGCTAGGGGGGCTGAGCTCCTACGAGCAGTACTTC. Translating it yields CASSEALGGLSSYEQYF.

Details on this clonotype: The conserved phenylalanine or tryptophan normally closing the CDR3 is absent here, so this likely arose from a read error. This chain uses TRBV6-1 with TRBJ2-7, with D maybe TRBD1 (5 bases). Per the germline V gene, CDR1 is MNHNS and CDR2 is SASEGT. The CDR3 contains 13 residues. The CDR3, as DNA: TGTGCCAGCCTTGGACATGGGCCCTATGAGCAGTACTCC. Its translation is CASLGHGPYEQYS.

This clonotype was found a few times. The chain joins TRBV11-2 to TRBJ2-7; the D is unclear. Germline CDR1 and CDR2: SGHAT and FQNNGV. The CDR3 runs to 13 residues. The ends were cut back, 3 bases at V and 4 bases at J, with 10 bases in the middle. The CDR3 protein is CASSFSERYEQYF. In nucleotides, the CDR3 is TGTGCCAGCAGCTTCAGCGAGAGATACGAGCAGTACTTC.

This rearrangement joins TRBV9 to TRBJ2-2; D possibly corresponds to TRBD2 (5 bases). The CDR3 runs 14 residues. V was cut by 0 bases and J by 5 bases, with 8 bases left in between. The germline V gene encodes CDR1 SGDLS and CDR2 YYNGEE. Here the CDR3 reads CASSVELETGELFF. CDR3 DNA: TGTGCCAGCAGCGTAGAACTAGAGACCGGGGAGCTGTTTTTT.

This clonotype occurred many times. V and J are TRBV12-3 or TRBV12-4 and TRBJ1-5, with D possibly TRBD1 on 6 matching bases. V shed 6 bases and J shed 5 bases, with 14 bases lying between them. The CDR3 is made up of 14 amino acids. The CDR3 reads CASSPTGPYQPQHF. The CDR3 DNA reads as TGTGCCAGCAGCCCTACAGGGCCCTATCAGCCCCAGCATTTT.

This clonotype showed up many times. V usage is TRBV15 and J usage is TRBJ1-1; D not certain. Looked up from germline, CDR1 is LNHNV and CDR2 is YYDKDF (reference sequence). The CDR3 length is 14 residues. V shed 0 bases and J shed 1 base, with 6 bases lying between them. CDR3 DNA: TGTGCCACCAGCAGAGAGTACACGAACACTGAAGCTTTCTTT. This translates into CATSREYTNTEAFF.

This clonotype was picked up many times. The chain is built from TRBV5-1 and TRBJ1-2; D is uncertain. Germline values: CDR1 SGHRS, CDR2 YFSETQ. V was shortened by 4 bases and J by 0 bases, with 10 bases between the two germline ends. CDR3 length: 14 amino acids. The CDR3 DNA is TGCGCCAGCAGCCCCGGAGGAACTAACTATGGCTACACCTTC. Encoded protein: CASSPGGTNYGYTF.

This clonotype was picked up many times. CDR3 residues: CASSVGQGFPYEQYF. Here the CDR3 DNA reads TGTGCCAGCAGCGTAGGGCAGGGCTTCCCCTACGAGCAGTACTTC. The chain links TRBV9 to TRBJ2-7; a possible D gene is TRBD1 (5 bases). V lost 0 bases, J lost 2 bases, and 12 bases lay in between. The CDR3 is made up of 15 amino acids. Germline V gene sequence: CDR1 SGDLS, CDR2 YYNGEE.

At least ten counts were recorded for this clonotype. V is TRBV4-1 and J is TRBJ1-1; 8 nucleotides agree with TRBD1. V dropped 4 bases and J dropped 2; count of bases not matched to a gene: 9. The CDR3 sequence is 16 residues long. The germline CDR1 and CDR2 sequences are MGHRA and YSYEKL. CDR3 coding DNA: TGCGCCAGCAGCCCAAGCCGGACAGGGATCAACACTGAAGCTTTCTTT. This sequence encodes CASSPSRTGINTEAFF.

This clonotype was seen a single time. A much larger clone differs from this one at a single base, so this may be a read error. V gene TRBV28 combines with J gene TRBJ2-5; D remains unclear. The germline V gene encodes CDR1 MDHEN and CDR2 SYDVKM. There are 15 residues in the CDR3. This chain's CDR3 is CGSSNKKWGRETQYF. The CDR3, as DNA: TGTGGCAGCAGTAATAAAAAGTGGGGTAGAGAGACCCAGTACTTC.

This sequence joins TRBV29-1 and TRBJ2-7; D gene uncertain. V lost 4 bases and J 5 bases, leaving 15 bases between the germline ends. This CDR3 is built from 13 residues. Germline assignment: CDR1 SQVTM and CDR2 ANQGSEA. Written as DNA, the CDR3 is TGCAGCGTTGCCCGTATCGAAGGGAACGAGCAGTACTTC. Translation: CSVARIEGNEQYF.

CDR3 residues: CASSRRAAYEQYF. The CDR3 coding sequence is TGTGCCAGCAGTAGGAGGGCCGCCTACGAGCAGTACTTC. The rearrangement uses TRBV28 and TRBJ2-7; D perhaps matches TRBD2 (6 bases). Trimming pared 5 bases from V and 2 bases from J, leaving 10 bases between. The germline V gene has CDR1 MDHEN and CDR2 SYDVKM. There are 13 residues in the CDR3.

This clonotype came up many times. The chain links TRBV24-1 to TRBJ2-5; D is possibly TRBD2 (7 bases). V lost 1 base, J lost 5 bases, and 16 bases lay in between. Germline CDR1 and CDR2: KGHDR and SFDVKD. The CDR3 sequence is 16 residues long. The CDR3 protein is CATSDFGGPFRETQYF. Here the CDR3 DNA reads TGTGCCACCAGTGATTTCGGGGGGCCGTTTAGGGAGACCCAGTACTTC.